These T cell receptor beta chains were read from a single sample in a study of shared clonotypes between healthy human individuals. Profiling relied on immunoSEQ multiplex PCR, and the TCRdb table lists in-frame clones only, not all of them. The table includes more than 850,000 clones, 70% to 80% detected once. Sample: memory CD4+ T cells from PBMCs. These receptors were collected from a man between 18 and 35 years old in good health. Some clones in this sample may be carry-over from other donors' samples. Both conserved end residues are part of each CDR3. Fields, in order: CDR3 protein, CDR3 DNA, D gene, clone size, V gene, J gene. D genes are given only for firm matches. Clone sizes are given selectively: once, few, many, or a class where the clone is expanded.

CDR3: CASSLSLDPGVF
DNA: TGTGCCAGCAGTTTGAGCTTGGACCCCGGCGTGTTC
D: .
size: once
V: TRBV28
J: TRBJ2-4

CDR3: CASSIKRGTSGAYEQYF
DNA: TGTGCCAGTAGTATTAAGAGAGGGACTAGCGGAGCCTACGAGCAGTACTTC
D: TRBD2
size: once
V: TRBV19
J: TRBJ2-7

CDR3: CASRGGGGRTASYNEQFF
DNA: TGTGCCAGCAGAGGGGGGGGCGGGAGAACCGCCTCCTACAATGAGCAGTTCTTC
D: .
size: .
V: TRBV6-4
J: TRBJ2-1

CDR3: CASSTKTGLNEKLFF
DNA: TGTGCCAGCAGCACCAAGACAGGGTTGAATGAAAAACTGTTTTTT
D: TRBD1
size: .
V: TRBV5-4
J: TRBJ1-4

CDR3: CASSLGAEGNYGYTF
DNA: TGTGCCAGCAGCTTGGGGGCGGAGGGAAACTATGGCTACACCTTC
D: .
size: .
V: TRBV5-4
J: TRBJ1-2

CDR3: CASTTAGLPEQYF
DNA: TGTGCCAGCACAACCGCGGGTCTGCCGGAGCAGTACTTC
D: .
size: .
V: TRBV28
J: TRBJ2-7

CDR3: CASSAGPYGGNTIYF
DNA: TGTGCCAGCAGTGCCGGACCGTACGGGGGAAACACCATATATTTT
D: .
size: many
V: TRBV6-1
J: TRBJ1-3

CDR3: CASSLRLAGVETQYF
DNA: TGTGCCAGCAGCCTCAGACTAGCGGGTGTGGAGACCCAGTACTTC
D: TRBD2
size: .
V: TRBV5-4
J: TRBJ2-5

CDR3: CASSKVGRDYSNQPQHF
DNA: TGTGCCAGCAGCAAAGTGGGCAGGGACTATAGCAATCAGCCCCAGCATTTT
D: .
size: once
V: TRBV21-1
J: TRBJ1-5

CDR3: CASRSGQSSYNEQFF
DNA: TGTGCCAGCAGATCGGGACAGAGCTCCTACAATGAGCAGTTCTTC
D: TRBD1
size: few
V: TRBV5-4
J: TRBJ2-1

CDR3: CATSRGVISGFTDTQYF
DNA: TGTGCCACCAGCAGAGGGGTGATTAGCGGGTTCACAGATACGCAGTATTTT
D: TRBD2
size: .
V: TRBV15
J: TRBJ2-3

CDR3: CASSPLAGTNYEQYF
DNA: TGTGCCAGCAGCCCTCTTGCCGGGACTAACTACGAGCAGTACTTC
D: TRBD2
size: .
V: TRBV14
J: TRBJ2-7

CDR3: CASSFIGGGPETQYF
DNA: TGTGCCAGCAGCTTTATAGGCGGCGGGCCAGAGACCCAGTACTTC
D: .
size: .
V: TRBV7-9
J: TRBJ2-5

CDR3: CASSYGRPPGDEQYF
DNA: TGTGCCAGCAGTTACGGGAGGCCCCCGGGCGACGAGCAGTACTTC
D: TRBD2
size: .
V: TRBV7-2
J: TRBJ2-7

CDR3: CAISESGSRGTEAFF
DNA: TGTGCCATCAGTGAGTCGGGCAGTCGTGGCACTGAAGCTTTCTTT
D: .
size: .
V: TRBV10-3
J: TRBJ1-1

CDR3: CASAPGVVTEAFF
DNA: TGTGCCAGCGCGCCGGGGGTGGTCACTGAAGCTTTCTTT
D: .
size: few
V: TRBV7-8
J: TRBJ1-1

CDR3: CASSPTTSALDNEQFF
DNA: TGTGCCAGCTCACCGACCACTAGCGCCCTCGACAATGAGCAGTTCTTC
D: TRBD2
size: .
V: TRBV18
J: TRBJ2-1